This T cell receptor (beta chain) is from a study of regulatory T cells in long-lasting Graves disease. About the research overall: Graves' cases, newly diagnosed, had used antithyroid drugs under 3 months.

Noted time point: newly diagnosed GD, antithyroid drugs for less than 3 months. Extracted PBMC RNA gave rise to the TCR library. At least ten counts were recorded for this clonotype. Trimming stripped 1 base from V and 8 bases from J, with 6 bases between. The CDR3 is 12 residues long. iRepertoire HTBI primers and Arm-PCR of CDR3 regions built TCR beta libraries. The authors' processing: Across the samples, identification revealed approximately 66 TRBV and about 13 TRBJ segments. From the multiplex PCR reads, TCRdb called clonotypes with MiXCR, one entry per CDR3 protein. The V and J calls and clone size are TCRdb's, not the authors'. The data show about 240,000 distinct CDR3 sequences, 20% to 25% seen once.

The sequencing used peripheral blood mononuclear cells (PBMCs), collected at new diagnosis, from a patient treated with antithyroid drugs. V usage is TRBV12-3 or TRBV12-4 and J usage is TRBJ1-3; the D is unclear. This clonotype was obtained from a female donor with Graves disease. In DNA, the CDR3 is TGTGCCAGCAGTTTAGTTCGAGACACCATATATTTT. It codes for CASSLVRDTIYF.